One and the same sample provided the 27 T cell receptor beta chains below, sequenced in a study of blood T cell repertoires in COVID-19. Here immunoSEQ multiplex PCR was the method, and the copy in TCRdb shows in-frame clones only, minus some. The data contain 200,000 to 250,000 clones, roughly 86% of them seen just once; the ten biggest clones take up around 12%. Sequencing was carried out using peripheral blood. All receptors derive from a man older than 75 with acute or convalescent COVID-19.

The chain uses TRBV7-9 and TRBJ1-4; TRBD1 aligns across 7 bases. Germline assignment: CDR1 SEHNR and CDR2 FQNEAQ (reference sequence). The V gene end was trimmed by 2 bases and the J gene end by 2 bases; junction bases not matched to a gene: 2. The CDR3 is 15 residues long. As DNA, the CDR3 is TGTGCCAGCAGCTTACCGACAGGGACTAATGAAAAACTGTTTTTT. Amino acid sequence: CASSLPTGTNEKLFF.

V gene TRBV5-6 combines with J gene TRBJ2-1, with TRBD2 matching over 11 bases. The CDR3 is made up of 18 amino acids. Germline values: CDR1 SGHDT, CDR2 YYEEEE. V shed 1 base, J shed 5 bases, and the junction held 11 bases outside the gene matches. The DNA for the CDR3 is TGTGCCAGCAGCTTGCGACTTATAGCGGGGGGGCCGAACAATGAGCAGTTCTTC. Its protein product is CASSLRLIAGGPNNEQFF.

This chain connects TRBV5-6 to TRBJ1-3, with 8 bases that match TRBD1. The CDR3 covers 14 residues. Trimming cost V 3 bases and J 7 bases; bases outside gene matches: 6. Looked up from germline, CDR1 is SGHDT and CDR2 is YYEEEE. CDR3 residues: CASSWGDRPNTIYF. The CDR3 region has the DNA TGTGCCAGCAGCTGGGGGGACAGGCCTAACACCATATATTTT.

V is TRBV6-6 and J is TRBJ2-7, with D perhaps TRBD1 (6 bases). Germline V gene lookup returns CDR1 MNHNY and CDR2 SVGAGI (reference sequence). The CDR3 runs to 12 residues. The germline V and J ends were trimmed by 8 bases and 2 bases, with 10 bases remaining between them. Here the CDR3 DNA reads TGTGCCAGCGGACAGAATGCCTACGAGCAGTACTTC. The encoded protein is CASGQNAYEQYF.

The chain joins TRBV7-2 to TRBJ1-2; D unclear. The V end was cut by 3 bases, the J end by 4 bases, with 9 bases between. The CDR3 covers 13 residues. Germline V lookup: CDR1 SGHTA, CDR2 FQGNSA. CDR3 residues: CASSFLRFYGYTF. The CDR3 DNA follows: TGTGCCAGCAGCTTTCTCCGGTTCTATGGCTACACCTTC.

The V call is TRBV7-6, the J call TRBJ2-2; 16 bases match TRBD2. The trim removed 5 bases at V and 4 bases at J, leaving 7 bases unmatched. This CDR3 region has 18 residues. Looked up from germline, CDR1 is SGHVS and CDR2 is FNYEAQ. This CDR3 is CASSAGTSGRAGTGELFF. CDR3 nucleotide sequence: TGTGCCAGCAGCGCCGGGACTAGCGGGAGGGCCGGCACCGGGGAGCTGTTTTTT.

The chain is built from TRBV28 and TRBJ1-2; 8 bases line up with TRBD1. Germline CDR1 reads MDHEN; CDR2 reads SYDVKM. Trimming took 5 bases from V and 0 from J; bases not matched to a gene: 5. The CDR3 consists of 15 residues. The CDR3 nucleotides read TGTGCCAGCAGTGTCACAGGGGGTACTAACTATGGCTACACCTTC. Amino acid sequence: CASSVTGGTNYGYTF.

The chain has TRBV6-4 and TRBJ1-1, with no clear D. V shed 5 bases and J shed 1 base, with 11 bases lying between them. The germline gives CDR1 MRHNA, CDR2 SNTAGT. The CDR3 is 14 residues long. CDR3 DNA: TGTGCCAGCAGTCGGGAATGGGCGAACACTGAAGCTTTCTTT. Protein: CASSREWANTEAFF.

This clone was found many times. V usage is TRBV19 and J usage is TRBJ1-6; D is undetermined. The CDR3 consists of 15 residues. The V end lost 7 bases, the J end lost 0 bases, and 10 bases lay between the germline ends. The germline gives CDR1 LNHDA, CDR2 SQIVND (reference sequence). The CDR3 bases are TGTGCCAGTAAAATGGGGAGCTCCTATAATTCACCCCTCCACTTT. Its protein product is CASKMGSSYNSPLHF.

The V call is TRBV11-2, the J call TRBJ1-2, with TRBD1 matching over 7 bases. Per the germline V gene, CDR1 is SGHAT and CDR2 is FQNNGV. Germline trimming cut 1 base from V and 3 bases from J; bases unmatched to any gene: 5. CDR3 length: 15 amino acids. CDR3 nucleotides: TGTGCCAGCAGCTTAGGAGTCAGGGGGGACTATGGCTACACCTTC. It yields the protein CASSLGVRGDYGYTF.

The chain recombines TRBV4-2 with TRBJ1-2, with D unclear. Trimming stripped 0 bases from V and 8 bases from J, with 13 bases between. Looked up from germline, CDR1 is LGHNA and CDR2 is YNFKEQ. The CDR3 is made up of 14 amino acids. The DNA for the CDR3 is TGTGCCAGCAGCCAAGAGGGAAACGGACTAGGCTACACCTTC. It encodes CASSQEGNGLGYTF.

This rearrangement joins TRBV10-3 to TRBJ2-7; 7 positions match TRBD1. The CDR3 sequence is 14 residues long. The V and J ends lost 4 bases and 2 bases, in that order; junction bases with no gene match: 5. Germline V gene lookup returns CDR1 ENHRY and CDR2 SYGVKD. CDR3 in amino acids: CAISGTGDAYEQYF. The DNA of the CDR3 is TGTGCCATCAGTGGGACAGGCGACGCCTACGAGCAGTACTTC.

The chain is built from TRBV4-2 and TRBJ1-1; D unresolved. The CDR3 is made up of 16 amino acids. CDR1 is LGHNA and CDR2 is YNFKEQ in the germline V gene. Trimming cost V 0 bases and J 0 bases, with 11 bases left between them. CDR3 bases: TGTGCCAGCAGCCAAGATTATGGAGGGCTGAACACTGAAGCTTTCTTT. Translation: CASSQDYGGLNTEAFF.

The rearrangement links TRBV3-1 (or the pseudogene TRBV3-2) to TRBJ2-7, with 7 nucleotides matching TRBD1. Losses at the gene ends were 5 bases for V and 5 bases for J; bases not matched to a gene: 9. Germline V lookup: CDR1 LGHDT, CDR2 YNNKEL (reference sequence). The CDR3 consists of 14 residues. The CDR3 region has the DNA TGTGCCAGCAGCTCCCGGGACAGAGGAGACGAGCAGTACTTC. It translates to CASSSRDRGDEQYF.

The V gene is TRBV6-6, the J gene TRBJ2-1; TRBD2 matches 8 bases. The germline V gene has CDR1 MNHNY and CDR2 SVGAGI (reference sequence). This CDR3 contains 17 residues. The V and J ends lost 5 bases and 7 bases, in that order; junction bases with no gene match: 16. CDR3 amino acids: CASSQKVWSGGGNEQFF. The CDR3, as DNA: TGTGCCAGCAGTCAGAAGGTTTGGAGCGGGGGAGGGAATGAGCAGTTCTTC.

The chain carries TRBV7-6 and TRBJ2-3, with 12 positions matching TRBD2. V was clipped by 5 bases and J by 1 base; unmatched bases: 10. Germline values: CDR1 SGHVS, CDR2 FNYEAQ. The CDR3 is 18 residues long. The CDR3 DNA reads TGTGCCAGCAGCCCGACTAGCGGGGGTGTTCGGGGCACAGATACGCAGTATTTT. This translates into CASSPTSGGVRGTDTQYF.

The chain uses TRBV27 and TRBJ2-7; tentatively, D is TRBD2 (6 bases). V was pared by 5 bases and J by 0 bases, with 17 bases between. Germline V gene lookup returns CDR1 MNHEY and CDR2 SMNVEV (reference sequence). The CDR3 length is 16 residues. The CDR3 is CASSSLGGQDSYEQYF. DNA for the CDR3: TGTGCCAGCAGTAGCCTCGGAGGGCAGGACTCCTACGAGCAGTACTTC.

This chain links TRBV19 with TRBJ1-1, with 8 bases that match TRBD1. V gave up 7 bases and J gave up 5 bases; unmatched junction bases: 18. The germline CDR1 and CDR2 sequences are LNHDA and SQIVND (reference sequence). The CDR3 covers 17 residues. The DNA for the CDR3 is TGTGCCAGTACCCGGACAGGGAGGAGGAGCAGGAGGACTGAAGCTTTCTTT. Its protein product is CASTRTGRRSRRTEAFF.

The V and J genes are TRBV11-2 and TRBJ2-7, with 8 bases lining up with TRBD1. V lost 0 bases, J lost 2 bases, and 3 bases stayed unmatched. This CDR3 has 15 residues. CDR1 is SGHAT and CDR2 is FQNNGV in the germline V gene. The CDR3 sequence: CASSLDTGGTYEQYF. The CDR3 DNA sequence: TGTGCCAGCAGCTTAGACACAGGGGGAACCTACGAGCAGTACTTC.

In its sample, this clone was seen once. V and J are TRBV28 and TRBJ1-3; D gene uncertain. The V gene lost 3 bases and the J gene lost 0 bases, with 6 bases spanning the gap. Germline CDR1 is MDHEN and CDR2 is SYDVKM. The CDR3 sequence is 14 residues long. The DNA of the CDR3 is TGTGCCAGCAGTTTGGGCACCTCTGGAAACACCATATATTTT. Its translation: CASSLGTSGNTIYF.

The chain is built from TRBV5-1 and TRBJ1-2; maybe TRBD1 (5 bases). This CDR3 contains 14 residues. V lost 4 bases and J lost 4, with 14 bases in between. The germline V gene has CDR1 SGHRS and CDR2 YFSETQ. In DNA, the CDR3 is TGCGCCAGCAGCCCTGACAGATCCTTCTATGGCTACACCTTC. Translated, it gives CASSPDRSFYGYTF.

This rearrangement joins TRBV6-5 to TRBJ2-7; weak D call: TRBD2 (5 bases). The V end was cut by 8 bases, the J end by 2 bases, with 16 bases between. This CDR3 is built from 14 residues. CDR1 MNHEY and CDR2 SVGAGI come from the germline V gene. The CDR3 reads CASEGRDFPYEQYF. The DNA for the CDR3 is TGTGCCAGCGAAGGCCGGGATTTCCCCTACGAGCAGTACTTC.

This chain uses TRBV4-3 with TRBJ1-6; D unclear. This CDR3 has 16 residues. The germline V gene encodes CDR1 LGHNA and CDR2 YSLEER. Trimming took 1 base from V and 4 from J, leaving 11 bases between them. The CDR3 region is CASSQAGAGYNSPLHF. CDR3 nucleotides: TGCGCCAGCAGCCAAGCCGGAGCGGGGTATAATTCACCCCTCCACTTT.

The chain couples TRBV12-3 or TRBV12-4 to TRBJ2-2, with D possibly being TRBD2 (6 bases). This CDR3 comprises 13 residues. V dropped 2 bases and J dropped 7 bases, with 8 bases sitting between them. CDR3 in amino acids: CASSLRTNGELFF. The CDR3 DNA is TGTGCCAGCAGTTTACGGACTAACGGGGAGCTGTTTTTT.

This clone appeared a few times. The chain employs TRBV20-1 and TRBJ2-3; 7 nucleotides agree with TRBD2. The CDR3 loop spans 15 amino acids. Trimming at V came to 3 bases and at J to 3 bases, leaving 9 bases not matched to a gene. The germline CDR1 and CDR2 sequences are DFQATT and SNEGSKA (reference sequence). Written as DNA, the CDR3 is TGCAGTGCTAGTAGAGGCGGGAGTAGGACAGATACGCAGTATTTT. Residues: CSASRGGSRTDTQYF.

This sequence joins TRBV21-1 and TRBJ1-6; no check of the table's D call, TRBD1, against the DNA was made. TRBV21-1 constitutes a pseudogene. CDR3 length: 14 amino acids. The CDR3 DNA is TGTGCCAGCAGCGAACAGGGGGCTAATTCACCCCTCCACTTT. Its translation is CASSEQGANSPLHF.

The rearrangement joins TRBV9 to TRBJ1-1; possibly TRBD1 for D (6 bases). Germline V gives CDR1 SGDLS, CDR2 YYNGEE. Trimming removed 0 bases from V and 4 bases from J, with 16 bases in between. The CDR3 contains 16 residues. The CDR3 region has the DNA TGTGCCAGCAGCGTAGGGGACAATTCTCTGCGCACTGAAGCTTTCTTT. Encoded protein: CASSVGDNSLRTEAFF.